This T cell receptor (beta chain) is from a study of CD8 T cells in Susac syndrome. Deletions cut 4 bases from V and 6 bases from J, with 12 bases between. CDR3 length: 13 amino acids. Germline V lookup: CDR1 MNHEY, CDR2 SMNVEV (reference sequence). Healthy donors constituted the control group, matched for age and sex. Overall study findings and caveats: In its TCR sequencing and HLA analysis, the study acknowledged that the number of individuals was relatively small.

RNA amounts of about 0.5 to 1 ug underwent reverse transcription with random hexamers. An immunoSEQ multiplex PCR amplified TCR beta CDR3 over 54 Vbeta and 13 Jbeta. Using its own MiXCR run on the immunoSEQ multiplex PCR reads, TCRdb lists one record per CDR3 protein. The sample has fewer than 150,000 distinct CDR3 sequences, around 96% seen once. Details on this clonotype: Its antigen is unknown.

The origin of this receptor is a human donor in good health. The V gene is TRBV27, the J gene TRBJ1-1, with a weak D call TRBD1 (5 bases). The sequenced sample consisted of CD4+ T cells from PBMCs. CDR3 in amino acids: CASSSYRDSEAFF. In DNA, the CDR3 is TGTGCCAGCAGTTCGTACCGGGACTCTGAAGCTTTCTTT.